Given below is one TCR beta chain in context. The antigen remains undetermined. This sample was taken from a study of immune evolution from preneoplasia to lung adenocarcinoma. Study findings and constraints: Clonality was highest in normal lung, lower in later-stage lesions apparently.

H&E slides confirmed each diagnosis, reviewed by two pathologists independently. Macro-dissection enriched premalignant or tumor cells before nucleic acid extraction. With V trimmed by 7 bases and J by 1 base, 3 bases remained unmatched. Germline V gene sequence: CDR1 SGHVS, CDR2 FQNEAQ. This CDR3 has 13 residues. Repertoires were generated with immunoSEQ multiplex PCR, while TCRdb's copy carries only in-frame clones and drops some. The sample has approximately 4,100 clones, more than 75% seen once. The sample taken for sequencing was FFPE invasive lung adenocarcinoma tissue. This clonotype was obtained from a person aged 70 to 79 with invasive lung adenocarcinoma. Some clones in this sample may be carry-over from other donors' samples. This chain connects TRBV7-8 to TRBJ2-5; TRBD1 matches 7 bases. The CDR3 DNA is TGTGCCAGCACCACAGGGGTCCAAGAGACCCAGTACTTC. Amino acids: CASTTGVQETQYF.